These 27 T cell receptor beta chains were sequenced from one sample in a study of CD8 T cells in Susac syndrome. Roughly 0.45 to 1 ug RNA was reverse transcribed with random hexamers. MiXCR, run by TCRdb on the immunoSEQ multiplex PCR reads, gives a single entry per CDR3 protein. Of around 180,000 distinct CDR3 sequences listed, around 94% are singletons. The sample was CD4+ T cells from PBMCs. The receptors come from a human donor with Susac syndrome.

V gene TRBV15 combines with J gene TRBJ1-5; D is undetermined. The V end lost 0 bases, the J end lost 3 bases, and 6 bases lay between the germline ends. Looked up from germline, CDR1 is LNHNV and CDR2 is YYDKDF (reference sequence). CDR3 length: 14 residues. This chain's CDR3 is CATSRDRDNQPQHF. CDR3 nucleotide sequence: TGTGCCACCAGCAGAGATAGGGACAATCAGCCCCAGCATTTT.

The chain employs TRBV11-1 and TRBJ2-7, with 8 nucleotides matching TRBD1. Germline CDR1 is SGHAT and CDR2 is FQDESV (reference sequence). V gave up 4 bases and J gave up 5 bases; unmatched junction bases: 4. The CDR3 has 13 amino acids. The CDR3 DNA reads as TGTGCCAGCAGCTCCTGGACAGGGAACGAGCAGTACTTC. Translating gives CASSSWTGNEQYF.

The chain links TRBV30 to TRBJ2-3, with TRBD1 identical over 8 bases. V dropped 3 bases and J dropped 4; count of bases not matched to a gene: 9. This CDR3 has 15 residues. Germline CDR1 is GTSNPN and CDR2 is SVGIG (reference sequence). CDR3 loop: CAWRGPDRVADTQYF. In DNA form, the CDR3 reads TGTGCCTGGAGGGGCCCGGACAGGGTTGCAGATACGCAGTATTTT.

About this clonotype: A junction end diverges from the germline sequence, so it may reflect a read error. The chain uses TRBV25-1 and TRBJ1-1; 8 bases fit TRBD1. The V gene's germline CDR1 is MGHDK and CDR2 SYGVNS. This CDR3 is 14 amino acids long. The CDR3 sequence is CASSFSGGDTEAFF. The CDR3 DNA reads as TGTGCCAGCAGTTTCTCAGGGGGCGACACTGAAGCTTTCTTC.

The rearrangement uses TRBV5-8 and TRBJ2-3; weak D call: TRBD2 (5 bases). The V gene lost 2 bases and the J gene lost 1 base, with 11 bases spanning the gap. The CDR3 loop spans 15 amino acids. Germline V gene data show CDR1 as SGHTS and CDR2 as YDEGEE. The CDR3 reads CASSLNPGGTDTQYF. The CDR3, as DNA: TGTGCCAGCAGCTTAAATCCCGGGGGCACAGATACGCAGTATTTT.

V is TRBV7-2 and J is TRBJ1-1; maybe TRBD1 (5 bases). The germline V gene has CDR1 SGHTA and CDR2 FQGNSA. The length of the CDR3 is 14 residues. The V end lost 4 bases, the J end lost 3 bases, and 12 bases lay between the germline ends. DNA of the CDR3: TGTGCCAGCAGCTCAAGACAGAGGTACACTGAAGCTTTCTTT. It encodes CASSSRQRYTEAFF.

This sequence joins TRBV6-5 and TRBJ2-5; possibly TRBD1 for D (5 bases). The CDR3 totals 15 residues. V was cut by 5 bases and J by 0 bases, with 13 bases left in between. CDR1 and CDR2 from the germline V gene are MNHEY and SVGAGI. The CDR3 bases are TGTGCCAGCAGTCCAGGGATCCAGTACCAAGAGACCCAGTACTTC. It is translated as CASSPGIQYQETQYF.

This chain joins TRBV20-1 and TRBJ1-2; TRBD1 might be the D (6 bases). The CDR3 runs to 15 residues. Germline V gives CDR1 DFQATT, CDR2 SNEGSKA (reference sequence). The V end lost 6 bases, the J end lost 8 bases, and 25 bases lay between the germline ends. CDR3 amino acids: CSAPRGEQGYGGYTF. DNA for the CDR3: TGCAGTGCCCCCCGTGGGGAACAGGGCTATGGGGGCTACACCTTC.

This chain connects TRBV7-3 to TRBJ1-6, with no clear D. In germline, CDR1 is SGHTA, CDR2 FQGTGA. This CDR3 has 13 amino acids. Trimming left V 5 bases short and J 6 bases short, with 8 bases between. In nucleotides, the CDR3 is TGTGCCAGCAGCGTGGGAGGTAATTCACCCCTCCACTTT. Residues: CASSVGGNSPLHF.

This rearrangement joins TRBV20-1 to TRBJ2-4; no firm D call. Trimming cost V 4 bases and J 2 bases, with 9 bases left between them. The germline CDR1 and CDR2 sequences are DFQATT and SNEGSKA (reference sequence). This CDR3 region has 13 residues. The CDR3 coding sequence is TGCAGTGCTACAGCCCGAACCAAAAACATTCAGTACTTC. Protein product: CSATARTKNIQYF.

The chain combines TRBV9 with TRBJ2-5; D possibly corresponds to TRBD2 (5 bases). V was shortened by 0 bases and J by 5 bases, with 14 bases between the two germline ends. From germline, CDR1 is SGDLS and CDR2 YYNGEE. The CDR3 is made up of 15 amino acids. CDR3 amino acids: CASSVGEASRETQYF. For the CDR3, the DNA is TGTGCCAGCAGCGTAGGAGAAGCTAGCAGGGAGACCCAGTACTTC. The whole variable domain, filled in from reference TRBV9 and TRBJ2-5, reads DSGVTQTPKHLITATGQRVTLRCSPRSGDLSVYWYQQSLDQGLQFLIQYYNGEERAKGNILERFSAQQFPDLHSELNLSSLELGDSALYFCASSVGEASRETQYFGPGTRLLVL.

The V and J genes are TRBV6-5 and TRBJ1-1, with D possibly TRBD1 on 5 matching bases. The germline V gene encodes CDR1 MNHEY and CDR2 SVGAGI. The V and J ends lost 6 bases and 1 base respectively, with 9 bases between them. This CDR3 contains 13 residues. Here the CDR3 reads CASRRQQNTEAFF. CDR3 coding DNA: TGTGCCAGCAGGAGACAGCAGAACACTGAAGCTTTCTTT.

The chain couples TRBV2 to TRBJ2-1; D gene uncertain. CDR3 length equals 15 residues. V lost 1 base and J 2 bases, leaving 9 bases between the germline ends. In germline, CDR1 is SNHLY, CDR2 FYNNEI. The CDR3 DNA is TGTGCCAGCAGTGAAGGGCAGGCAACCTACAATGAGCAGTTCTTC. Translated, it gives CASSEGQATYNEQFF.

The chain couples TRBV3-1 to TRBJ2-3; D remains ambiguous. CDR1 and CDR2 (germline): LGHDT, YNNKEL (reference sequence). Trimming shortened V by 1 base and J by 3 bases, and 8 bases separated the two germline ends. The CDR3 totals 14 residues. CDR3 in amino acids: CASSQVVGTDTQYF. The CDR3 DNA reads TGTGCCAGCAGCCAAGTTGTGGGGACAGATACGCAGTATTTT.

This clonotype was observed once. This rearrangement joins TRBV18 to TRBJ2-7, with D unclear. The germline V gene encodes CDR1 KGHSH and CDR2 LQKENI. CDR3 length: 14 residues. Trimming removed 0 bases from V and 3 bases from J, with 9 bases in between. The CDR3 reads CASSPPVSLYEQYF. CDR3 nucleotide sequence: TGTGCCAGCTCACCACCGGTTAGCCTCTACGAGCAGTACTTC.

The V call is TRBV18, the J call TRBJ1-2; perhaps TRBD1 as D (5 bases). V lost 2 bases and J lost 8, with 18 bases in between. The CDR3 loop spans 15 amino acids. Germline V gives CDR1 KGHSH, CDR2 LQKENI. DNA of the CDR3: TGTGCCAGCTCACCATTTAAGTTTTACGGGGACGGCTACACCTTC. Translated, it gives CASSPFKFYGDGYTF.

DNA for the CDR3: TGTGCCAGCAGTTACTCGCTACGTAGCACAGATACGCAGTATTTT. Protein: CASSYSLRSTDTQYF. This chain links TRBV6-2 or TRBV6-3 with TRBJ2-3; D unclear. Per germline, CDR1 MNHEY and CDR2 SVGEGT. The germline V and J ends were trimmed by 0 bases and 0 bases, with 7 bases remaining between them. CDR3 length equals 15 residues.

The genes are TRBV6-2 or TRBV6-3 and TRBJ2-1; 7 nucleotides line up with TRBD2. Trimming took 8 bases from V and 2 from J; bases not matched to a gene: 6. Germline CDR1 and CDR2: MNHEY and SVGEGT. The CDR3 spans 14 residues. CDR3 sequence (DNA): TGTGCCAGCCAGCGGCGGGAGACCTACAATGAGCAGTTCTTC. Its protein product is CASQRRETYNEQFF.

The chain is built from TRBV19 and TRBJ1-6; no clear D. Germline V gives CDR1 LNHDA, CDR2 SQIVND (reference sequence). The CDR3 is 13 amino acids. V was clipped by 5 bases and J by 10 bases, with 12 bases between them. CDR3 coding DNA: TGTGCCAGTAGTCCTCGGGTTAGGTCACCCCTCCACTTT. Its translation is CASSPRVRSPLHF.

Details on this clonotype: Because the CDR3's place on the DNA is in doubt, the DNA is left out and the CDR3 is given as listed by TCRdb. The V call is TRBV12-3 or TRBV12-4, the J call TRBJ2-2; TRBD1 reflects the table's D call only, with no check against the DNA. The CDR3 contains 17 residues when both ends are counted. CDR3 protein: CASSSSDPGQDTGELFF.

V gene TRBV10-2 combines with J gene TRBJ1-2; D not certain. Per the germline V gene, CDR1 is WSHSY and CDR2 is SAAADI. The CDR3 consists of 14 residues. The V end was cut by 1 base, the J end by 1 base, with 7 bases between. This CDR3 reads CASSEWQFNYGYTF. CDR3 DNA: TGCGCCAGCAGTGAGTGGCAGTTTAACTATGGCTACACCTTC.

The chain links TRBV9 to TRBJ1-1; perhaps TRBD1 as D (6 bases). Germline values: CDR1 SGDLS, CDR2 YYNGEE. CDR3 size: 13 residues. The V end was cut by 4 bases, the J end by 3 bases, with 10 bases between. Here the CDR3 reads CASSHGQYTEAFF. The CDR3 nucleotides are TGTGCCAGCAGCCACGGACAGTACACTGAAGCTTTCTTT.

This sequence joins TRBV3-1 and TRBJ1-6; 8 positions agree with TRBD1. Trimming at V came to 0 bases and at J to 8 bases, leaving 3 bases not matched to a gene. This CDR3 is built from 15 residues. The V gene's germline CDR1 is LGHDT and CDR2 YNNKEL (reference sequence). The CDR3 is CASSQEGQGDSPLHF. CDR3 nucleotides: TGTGCCAGCAGCCAAGAAGGACAGGGAGATTCACCCCTCCACTTT.

CDR3 sequence: CASSLSAFRPQHF. The CDR3 DNA reads TGTGCCAGCAGCTTGTCCGCCTTTAGGCCCCAGCATTTT. The chain combines TRBV11-2 with TRBJ1-5; D gene unclear. The germline CDR1 and CDR2 sequences are SGHAT and FQNNGV. CDR3 size: 13 residues. V shed 3 bases and J shed 9 bases, with 12 bases lying between them.

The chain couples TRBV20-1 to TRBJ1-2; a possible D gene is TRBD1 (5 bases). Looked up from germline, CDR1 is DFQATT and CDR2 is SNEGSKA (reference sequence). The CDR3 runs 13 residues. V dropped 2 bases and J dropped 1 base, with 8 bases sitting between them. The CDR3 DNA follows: TGCAGTGCTAGACCCGACAGTAACTATGGCTACACCTTC. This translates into CSARPDSNYGYTF.

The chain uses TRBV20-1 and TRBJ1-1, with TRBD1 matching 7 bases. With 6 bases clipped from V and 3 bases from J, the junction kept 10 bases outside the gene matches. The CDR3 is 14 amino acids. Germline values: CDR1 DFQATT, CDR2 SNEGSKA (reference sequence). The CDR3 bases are TGCAGTGCCCATATTTCCCAGGGGGACACTGAAGCTTTCTTT. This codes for CSAHISQGDTEAFF.

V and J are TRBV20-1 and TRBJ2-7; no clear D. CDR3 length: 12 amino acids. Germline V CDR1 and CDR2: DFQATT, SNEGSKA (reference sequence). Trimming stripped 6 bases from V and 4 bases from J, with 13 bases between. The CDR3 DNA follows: TGCAGTGCCTCGGCACAGCCTTACGAGCAGTACTTC. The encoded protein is CSASAQPYEQYF.